This T cell receptor beta chain was captured by sequencing in a study of neurological immune-mediated disorders. By 5'RACE with 10-nucleotide random UMIs, the cDNA was made. TCRdb processed the 5' RACE reads anew with MiXCR; each CDR3 protein has one entry. Among 84,000 or so distinct CDR3 sequences listed, under 15% were seen once. Noted time point: longitudinal time-point 2. Notes on the study in general: The greatest TCR clonal expansion appeared in HTLV-1-associated myelopathy and the smallest, falling below healthy controls, in multiple sclerosis.

This clonotype has at least ten counts. Its specificity is unknown. Trimming pared 5 bases from V and 4 bases from J, leaving 18 bases between. The CDR3 extends over 15 amino acids. The germline CDR1 and CDR2 sequences are SGHAT and FQNNGV. This sequence joins TRBV11-2 and TRBJ2-7; D gene unclear. This sequence originates from a female donor with HTLV-1-associated myelopathy (HAM/TSP). Sequencing used PBMCs. This CDR3 is CASSLVMGYMYEQYF. The CDR3 bases are TGTGCCAGCAGCCTGGTTATGGGATATATGTACGAGCAGTACTTC.